Detailed here is one T cell receptor (beta chain). Its antigen is as yet unknown. TCRdb keeps only in-frame clones here, not all; method: immunoSEQ multiplex PCR. The profile shows 40,000 to 60,000 clones, 80% to 90% of them singletons. This sample is drawn from a study of OX40 agonist ivuxolimab in advanced cancers. Across the study: Partial responses occurred in Three dose-escalation patients, one with hepatocellular carcinoma and two with cutaneous melanoma. Study observations and caveats: Determination of antigen specificity was not performed for the expanded peripheral T cells.

Systemic immunosuppression or a history of autoimmune disease excluded patients. This CDR3 spans 13 amino acids. V shed 5 bases, J shed 4 bases, and the junction held 3 bases outside the gene matches. Germline V gene data show CDR1 as MNHEY and CDR2 as SMNVEV (reference sequence). Material: CD4+ or CD8+ T cells sorted from blood, obtained in a trial of the OX40 agonist ivuxolimab. The chain couples TRBV27 to TRBJ2-5, with 8 positions matching TRBD2. The receptor's source is an adult with an advanced solid tumor such as melanoma, head and neck, liver or kidney cancer. CDR3 sequence reads: CASSPGRGETQYF. Here the CDR3 DNA reads TGTGCCAGCAGTCCCGGGAGGGGAGAGACCCAGTACTTC.